This T cell receptor (beta chain) was identified during a study of blood T cell repertoires in COVID-19. In the study overall: The analysed material was cDNA or gDNA that came from T cells, B-cell-depleted T cells, or PBMCs.

The CDR3 length is 13 residues. Germline CDR1 and CDR2: MNHEY and SMNVEV (reference sequence). Trimming took 8 bases from V and 8 from J, leaving 15 bases between them. Only in-frame clones appear in the TCRdb table, and some are missing; sequencing was by immunoSEQ multiplex PCR. The table has approximately 150,000 clones, about three quarters seen once. Sequencing was carried out using peripheral blood. The chain carries TRBV27 and TRBJ2-2; maybe TRBD2 (5 bases). This clonotype was obtained from a woman between 55 and 75 years old with acute or convalescent COVID-19. CDR3 sequence: CASRPPRGGELFF. As DNA, the CDR3 is TGTGCCAGCCGACCACCACGGGGAGGGGAGCTGTTTTTT.